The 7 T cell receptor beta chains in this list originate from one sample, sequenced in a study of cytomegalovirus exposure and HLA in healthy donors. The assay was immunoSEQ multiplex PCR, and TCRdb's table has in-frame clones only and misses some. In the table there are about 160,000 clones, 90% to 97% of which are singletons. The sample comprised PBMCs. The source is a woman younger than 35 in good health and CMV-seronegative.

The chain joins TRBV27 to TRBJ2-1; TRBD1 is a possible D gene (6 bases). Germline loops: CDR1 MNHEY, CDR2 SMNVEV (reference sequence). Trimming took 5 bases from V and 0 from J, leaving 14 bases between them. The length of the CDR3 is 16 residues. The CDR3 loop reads CASSPWTASSYNEQFF. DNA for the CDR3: TGTGCCAGCAGTCCGTGGACAGCCTCCTCCTACAATGAGCAGTTCTTC.

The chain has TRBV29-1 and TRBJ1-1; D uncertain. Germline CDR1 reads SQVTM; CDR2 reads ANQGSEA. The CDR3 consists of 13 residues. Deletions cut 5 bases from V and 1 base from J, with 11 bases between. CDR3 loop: CSVFYQWNTEAFF. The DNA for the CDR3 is TGCAGCGTTTTTTACCAGTGGAACACTGAAGCTTTCTTT. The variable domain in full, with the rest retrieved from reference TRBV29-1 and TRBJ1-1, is SAVISQKPSRDICQRGTSLTIQCQVDSQVTMMFWYRQQPGQSLTLIATANQGSEATYESGFVIDKFPISRPNLTFSTLTVSNMSPEDSSIYLCSVFYQWNTEAFFGQGTRLTVV.

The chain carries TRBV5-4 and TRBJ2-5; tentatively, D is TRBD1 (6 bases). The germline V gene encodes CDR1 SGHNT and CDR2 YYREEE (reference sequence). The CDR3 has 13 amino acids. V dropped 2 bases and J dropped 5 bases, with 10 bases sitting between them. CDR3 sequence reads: CASSFGGRETQYF. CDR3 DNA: TGTGCCAGCAGCTTTGGGGGCCGGGAGACCCAGTACTTC. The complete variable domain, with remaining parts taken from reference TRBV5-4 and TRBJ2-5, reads ETGVTQSPTHLIKTRGQQVTLRCSSQSGHNTVSWYQQALGQGPQFIFQYYREEENGRGNFPPRFSGLQFPNYSSELNVNALELDDSALYLCASSFGGRETQYFGPGTRLLVL.

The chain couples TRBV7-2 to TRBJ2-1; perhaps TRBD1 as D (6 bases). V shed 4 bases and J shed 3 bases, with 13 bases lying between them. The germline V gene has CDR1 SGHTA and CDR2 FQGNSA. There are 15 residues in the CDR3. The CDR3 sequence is CASSSYRVSYNEQFF. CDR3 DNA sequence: TGTGCCAGCAGCTCCTACAGGGTTAGCTACAATGAGCAGTTCTTC.

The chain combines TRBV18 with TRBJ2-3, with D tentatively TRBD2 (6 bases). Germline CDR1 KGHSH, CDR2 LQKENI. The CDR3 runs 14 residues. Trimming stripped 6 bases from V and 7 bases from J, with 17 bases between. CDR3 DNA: TGTGCCAGCTCGACTAGTAAGAGGGAAAATACGCAGTATTTT. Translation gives CASSTSKRENTQYF.

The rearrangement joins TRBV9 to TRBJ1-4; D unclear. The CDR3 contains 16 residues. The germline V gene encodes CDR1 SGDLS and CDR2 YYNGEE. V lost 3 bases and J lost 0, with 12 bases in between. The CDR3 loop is CASSDLPGTTNEKLFF. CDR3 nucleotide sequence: TGTGCCAGCAGCGACCTCCCGGGAACAACTAATGAAAAACTGTTTTTT.

The CDR3 region is CASSYWGGAGNTIYF. In DNA, the CDR3 is TGTGCCAGCAGTTACTGGGGAGGCGCTGGAAACACCATATATTTT. This chain connects TRBV6-5 to TRBJ1-3; D remains ambiguous. The length of the CDR3 is 15 residues. Trimming stripped 1 base from V and 2 bases from J, with 9 bases between. CDR1 and CDR2 (germline): MNHEY, SVGAGI.